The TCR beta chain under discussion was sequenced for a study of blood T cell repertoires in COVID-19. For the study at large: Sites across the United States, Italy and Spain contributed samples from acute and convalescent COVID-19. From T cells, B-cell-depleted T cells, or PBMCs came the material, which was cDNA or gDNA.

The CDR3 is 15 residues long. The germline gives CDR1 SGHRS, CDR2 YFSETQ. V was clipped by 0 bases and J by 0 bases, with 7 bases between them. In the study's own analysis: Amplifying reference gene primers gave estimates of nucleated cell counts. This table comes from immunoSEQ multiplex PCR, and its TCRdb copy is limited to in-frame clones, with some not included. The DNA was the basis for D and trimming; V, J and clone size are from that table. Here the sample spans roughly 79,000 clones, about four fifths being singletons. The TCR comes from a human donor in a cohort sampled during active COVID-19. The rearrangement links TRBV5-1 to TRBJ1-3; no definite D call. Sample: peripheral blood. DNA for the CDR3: TGCGCCAGCAGCTTGGTGGTCGGCTCTGGAAACACCATATATTTT. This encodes CASSLVVGSGNTIYF.